The clone carrying this TCR beta chain was seen only once. This sample was taken from a study of blood T cell repertoires in COVID-19. About the research overall: Samples came from the United States, Italy and Spain, spanning acute and convalescent COVID-19.

Sequencing was performed with immunoSEQ multiplex PCR; in TCRdb, only in-frame clones are kept and a portion is missing. The table lists some 46,000 clones, roughly 87% of them singletons. Input material: peripheral blood. This clonotype was obtained from a man aged 55-75 years with active COVID-19.

The DNA of the CDR3 is TGTGCCAGCAGCTTAGGGACAGCCGGTTCACCCCTCCACTTT. Residues: CASSLGTAGSPLHF. The rearrangement uses TRBV7-9 and TRBJ1-6; maybe TRBD1 (6 bases). The CDR3 extends over 14 amino acids. Germline CDR1 and CDR2: SEHNR and FQNEAQ (reference sequence). The V end was cut by 1 base, the J end by 9 bases, with 10 bases between.